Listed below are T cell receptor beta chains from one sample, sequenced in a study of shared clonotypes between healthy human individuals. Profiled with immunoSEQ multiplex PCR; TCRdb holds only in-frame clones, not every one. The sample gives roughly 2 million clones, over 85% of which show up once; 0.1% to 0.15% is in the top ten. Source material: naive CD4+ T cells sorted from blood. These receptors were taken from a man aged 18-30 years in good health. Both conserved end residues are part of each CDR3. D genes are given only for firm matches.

CDR3 DNA: TGTGCCTGGAGTGTGGGTAGCGGGACCTACACAGATACGCAGTATTTT
CDR3 protein: CAWSVGSGTYTDTQYF
V gene: TRBV30
J gene: TRBJ2-3
D gene: TRBD2

CDR3 DNA: TGTGCCAGTAGTATGGACTGGACAGGGAGGGGAGCTTTCTTT
CDR3 protein: CASSMDWTGRGAFF
V gene: TRBV19
J gene: TRBJ1-1
D gene: TRBD1

CDR3 DNA: TGTGCCAGCAGCTTGGGACAGGGGCTGAATTGGGAGCAGTACTTC
CDR3 protein: CASSLGQGLNWEQYF
V gene: TRBV5-4
J gene: TRBJ2-7
D gene: TRBD1

CDR3 DNA: TGTGCCAGCACCGTGCCGGGACAGTTAAACACCGGGGAGCTGTTTTTT
CDR3 protein: CASTVPGQLNTGELFF
V gene: TRBV28
J gene: TRBJ2-2
D gene: TRBD1

CDR3 DNA: TGCGCCAGCAGCCCGACCGGGGGAGTCGGCGAAAAACTGTTTTTT
CDR3 protein: CASSPTGGVGEKLFF
V gene: TRBV4-1
J gene: TRBJ1-4
D gene: .

CDR3 DNA: TGTGCCAGCAGCGTAGGTCTCTCTCAGCCCCAGCATTTT
CDR3 protein: CASSVGLSQPQHF
V gene: TRBV9
J gene: TRBJ1-5
D gene: .

CDR3 DNA: TGTGCCAGCAGCTTAGACTCCCGGAGGAGCTCCTACAATGAGCAGTTCTTC
CDR3 protein: CASSLDSRRSSYNEQFF
V gene: TRBV7-2
J gene: TRBJ2-1
D gene: .

CDR3 DNA: TGCAGCGTCCCGGGACAGGGAATATTGGGTGAGCAGTTCTTC
CDR3 protein: CSVPGQGILGEQFF
V gene: TRBV29-1
J gene: TRBJ2-1
D gene: TRBD1

CDR3 DNA: TGTGCCAGCAGCCGGGGACCATTTGGCTCGGAGACCCAGTACTTC
CDR3 protein: CASSRGPFGSETQYF
V gene: TRBV28
J gene: TRBJ2-5
D gene: .

CDR3 DNA: TGTGCCAGCAGCTTAGATCAGGGGGCTAGAGGAGAGACCCAGTACTTC
CDR3 protein: CASSLDQGARGETQYF
V gene: TRBV7-2
J gene: TRBJ2-5
D gene: TRBD1